These 22 T cell receptor beta chains were all obtained from the same sample, sequenced in a study of cytomegalovirus exposure and HLA in healthy donors. The repertoire was sequenced with immunoSEQ multiplex PCR; TCRdb's copy has only in-frame clones and lacks some. The sample lists over 45,000 clones, 85% to 95% occurring once. Sequenced material: PBMCs. The receptors stem from a woman younger than 30 in good health and CMV-seronegative.

This chain's CDR3 is CASSSKPRLAGRTDTQYF. CDR3 DNA: TGTGCCAGCAGCTCCAAACCCAGACTAGCGGGTCGCACAGATACGCAGTATTTT. The chain is built from TRBV7-9 and TRBJ2-3, with 10 positions matching TRBD2. The germline CDR1 and CDR2 sequences are SEHNR and FQNEAQ (reference sequence). With V trimmed by 4 bases and J by 1 base, 11 bases remained unmatched. The CDR3 is 18 residues long.

The chain carries TRBV19 and TRBJ1-5; D remains ambiguous. Germline V gene data show CDR1 as LNHDA and CDR2 as SQIVND (reference sequence). The CDR3 loop spans 15 amino acids. With 4 bases removed from V and 3 bases from J, the gap between germline ends came to 13 bases. The DNA of the CDR3 is TGTGCCAGTAGTACCAAACCACAGTTCAATCAGCCCCAGCATTTT. This sequence encodes CASSTKPQFNQPQHF. Full variable domain (missing parts from reference TRBV19 and TRBJ1-5): DGGITQSPKYLFRKEGQNVTLSCEQNLNHDAMYWYRQDPGQGLRLIYYSQIVNDFQKGDIAEGYSVSREKKESFPLTVTSAQKNPTAFYLCASSTKPQFNQPQHFGDGTRLSIL.

This chain connects TRBV21-1 to TRBJ1-4; TRBD1, the table's D call, lacks a check against the DNA. TRBV21-1 is a recognized pseudogene. The CDR3 sequence is 14 residues long. The CDR3 loop reads CASSNQGWTEKLFF. The CDR3 bases are TGTGCCAGCAGCAACCAGGGTTGGACTGAAAAACTGTTTTTT.

V is TRBV30 and J is TRBJ1-2; the match to TRBD1 covers 8 bases. The J segment lost 7 bases and the V segment lost 0 bases, leaving 10 bases of the junction unmatched. This CDR3 contains 15 residues. Germline V gene lookup returns CDR1 GTSNPN and CDR2 SVGIG (reference sequence). The CDR3 DNA follows: TGTGCCTGGAGTGTACACCAGGGCAGGGGGCTTGGCTACACCTTC. Translated, it gives CAWSVHQGRGLGYTF.

The genes are TRBV11-2 and TRBJ2-2, with a weak D call TRBD1 (5 bases). The V end was cut by 7 bases, the J end by 1 base, with 13 bases between. Germline V gives CDR1 SGHAT, CDR2 FQNNGV. The CDR3 runs to 15 residues. This chain's CDR3 is CASKAGQGNTGELFF. The CDR3 DNA sequence: TGTGCCAGCAAGGCTGGGCAGGGGAACACCGGGGAGCTGTTTTTT.

The V call is TRBV27, the J call TRBJ2-1; 10 nucleotides line up with TRBD2. V trimming: 2 bases; J trimming: 8 bases; junction bases outside the gene matches: 6. The CDR3 covers 15 residues. Germline V lookup: CDR1 MNHEY, CDR2 SMNVEV (reference sequence). This CDR3 reads CASSLVSGRSYEQFF. CDR3 sequence (DNA): TGTGCCAGCAGTTTAGTTAGCGGGAGGAGTTATGAGCAGTTCTTC.

This chain joins TRBV2 and TRBJ2-7, with a weak D call TRBD2 (5 bases). V gave up 10 bases and J gave up 2 bases, with 21 bases separating them. CDR3 length: 15 residues. The germline V gene encodes CDR1 SNHLY and CDR2 FYNNEI. This CDR3 is CATTDPREGTYEQYF. The CDR3 region has the DNA TGTGCCACCACGGACCCCCGGGAAGGAACCTACGAGCAGTACTTC.

In its sample, this clone was seen a few times. This sequence joins TRBV27 and TRBJ2-1; TRBD2 aligns across 8 bases. Trimming cost V 4 bases and J 5 bases; bases outside gene matches: 10. CDR1 is MNHEY and CDR2 is SMNVEV in the germline V gene (reference sequence). The CDR3 covers 16 residues. CDR3 loop: CASSSPSGRVNNEQFF. The CDR3 nucleotides read TGTGCCAGCAGTTCCCCCAGCGGGAGAGTTAACAATGAGCAGTTCTTC.

The genes are TRBV9 and TRBJ1-1, with D perhaps TRBD1 (6 bases). With 3 bases removed from V and 0 bases from J, the gap between germline ends came to 12 bases. Germline V gene data show CDR1 as SGDLS and CDR2 as YYNGEE. This CDR3 is built from 15 residues. Written as DNA, the CDR3 is TGTGCCAGCAGCGCCCCACAGGGTATGAACACTGAAGCTTTCTTT. It yields the protein CASSAPQGMNTEAFF.

The gene calls are TRBV2 and TRBJ1-1; perhaps TRBD1 as D (6 bases). The germline CDR1 and CDR2 sequences are SNHLY and FYNNEI. The germline V and J ends were trimmed by 8 bases and 2 bases, with 15 bases remaining between them. The CDR3 has 14 amino acids. The CDR3 is CASGNQGQNTEAFF. The CDR3 DNA is TGTGCCAGCGGCAACCAGGGGCAAAACACTGAAGCTTTCTTT.

The chain recombines TRBV2 with TRBJ1-2, with 8 bases fitting TRBD1. The CDR3 sequence is 17 residues long. Germline V lookup: CDR1 SNHLY, CDR2 FYNNEI. V dropped 7 bases and J dropped 4; count of bases not matched to a gene: 17. CDR3 DNA sequence: TGTGCCAGCATGAAAAGGACAGGGTTCCGGCCACGCTATGGCTACACCTTC. Its translation: CASMKRTGFRPRYGYTF. The full variable domain, rest sourced from reference TRBV2 and TRBJ1-2, is EPEVTQTPSHQVTQMGQEVILRCVPISNHLYFYWYRQILGQKVEFLVSFYNNEISEKSEIFDDQFSVERPDGSNFTLKIRSTKLEDSAMYFCASMKRTGFRPRYGYTFGSGTRLTVV.

V is TRBV19 and J is TRBJ1-5; 9 bases are a match to TRBD1. The CDR3 has 15 amino acids. Looked up from germline, CDR1 is LNHDA and CDR2 is SQIVND (reference sequence). Trimming took 3 bases from V and 2 from J; bases not matched to a gene: 2. In DNA form, the CDR3 reads TGTGCCAGTAGTATCTGGACAGGGGGCAATCAGCCCCAGCATTTT. This encodes CASSIWTGGNQPQHF.

V and J are TRBV2 and TRBJ1-2, with 9 bases aligning to TRBD1. CDR1 is SNHLY, CDR2 FYNNEI, per germline. CDR3 size: 16 residues. V lost 7 bases to trimming and J lost 2 bases; unmatched junction nucleotides: 11. The CDR3 loop reads CASIRTTGGRNYGYTF. CDR3 nucleotides: TGTGCCAGCATCAGAACAACAGGGGGCAGAAACTATGGCTACACCTTC.

The chain carries TRBV6-1 and TRBJ2-5, with D perhaps matching TRBD2 (6 bases). This CDR3 is built from 15 residues. In germline, CDR1 is MNHNS, CDR2 SASEGT. Trimming took off 5 bases at V and 1 base at J, with 14 bases between the two ends. The CDR3 DNA reads TGTGCCAGCAGTCCCCCGGTGGGGGGCCAAGAGACCCAGTACTTC. Translated, it gives CASSPPVGGQETQYF.

This clone has only one observation. In DNA, the CDR3 is TGTGCCAGCAGCTTAATTGTATCAGAGCTACTAGCGGGAGGATATAACTCCTACAATGAGCAGTTCTTC. Translated, it gives CASSLIVSELLAGGYNSYNEQFF. This chain joins TRBV7-3 and TRBJ2-1; 12 bases agree with TRBD2. This CDR3 is built from 23 residues. The V gene end was trimmed by 1 base and the J gene end by 0 bases; junction bases not matched to a gene: 19. Germline V gene data show CDR1 as SGHTA and CDR2 as FQGTGA. Filled out from reference TRBV7-3 and TRBJ2-1, the complete variable domain reads GAGVSQTPSNKVTEKGKYVELRCDPISGHTALYWYRQSLGQGPEFLIYFQGTGAADDSGLPNDRFFAVRPEGSVSTLKIQRTERGDSAVYLCASSLIVSELLAGGYNSYNEQFFGPGTRLTVL.

This chain connects TRBV2 to TRBJ2-7, with 10 bases matching TRBD2. The CDR3 contains 15 residues. J lost 2 bases, V lost 1 base, and 2 bases had no gene match. CDR1 and CDR2 from the germline V gene are SNHLY and FYNNEI. CDR3 sequence reads: CASSEGAGGTYEQYF. CDR3 sequence (DNA): TGTGCCAGCAGTGAAGGAGCGGGGGGGACCTACGAGCAGTACTTC.

The chain couples TRBV11-2 to TRBJ1-4; D remains unclear. The germline CDR1 and CDR2 sequences are SGHAT and FQNNGV. Trimming removed 2 bases from V and 0 bases from J, with 13 bases in between. This CDR3 is built from 17 residues. CDR3 residues: CASSLRSGHATNEKLFF. In DNA, the CDR3 is TGTGCCAGCAGCTTAAGAAGCGGGCATGCAACTAATGAAAAACTGTTTTTT.

This chain links TRBV5-1 with TRBJ2-5; D is unresolved. V lost 0 bases, J lost 9 bases, and 6 bases lay in between. Germline CDR1 is SGHRS and CDR2 is YFSETQ. This CDR3 comprises 11 residues. CDR3 DNA sequence: TGCGCCAGCAGCTTGGATCGGGCCCAGTACTTC. This sequence encodes CASSLDRAQYF.

V and J are TRBV10-3 and TRBJ1-2; no firm D call. The CDR3 has 15 amino acids. With 11 bases removed from V and 1 base from J, the gap between germline ends came to 20 bases. Germline values: CDR1 ENHRY, CDR2 SYGVKD. Here the CDR3 reads CALRWRAGVNYGYTF. The CDR3 region has the DNA TGTGCCTTGCGCTGGCGGGCAGGAGTTAACTATGGCTACACCTTC.

This sequence joins TRBV10-3 and TRBJ1-2; 10 bases agree with TRBD1. The junction had 1 base not matched to a gene; V was cut back by 8 bases and J by 1 base. The CDR3 is 13 amino acids. Per the germline V gene, CDR1 is ENHRY and CDR2 is SYGVKD. The CDR3 coding sequence is TGTGCCATCGGACAGGGGGGTAACTATGGCTACACCTTC. This encodes CAIGQGGNYGYTF.

This clone is a singleton in its sample. The chain couples TRBV19 to TRBJ1-6; no clear D gene. The CDR3 is made up of 13 amino acids. CDR1 and CDR2 from the germline V gene are LNHDA and SQIVND (reference sequence). V was trimmed by 4 bases and J by 6 bases, leaving 7 bases between them. CDR3 protein: CASSNQFNSPLHF. The DNA of the CDR3 is TGTGCCAGTAGTAACCAGTTTAATTCACCCCTCCACTTT.

V gene TRBV7-2 combines with J gene TRBJ1-5; maybe TRBD1 (5 bases). This CDR3 has 15 amino acids. Germline V CDR1 and CDR2: SGHTA, FQGNSA. Trimming stripped 2 bases from V and 4 bases from J, with 12 bases between. The CDR3 DNA reads TGTGCCAGCAGCTTAAGGGGCGGGGAGAATCAGCCCCAGCATTTT. Amino acid sequence: CASSLRGGENQPQHF.